This T cell receptor beta chain was recorded in a study of shared clonotypes between healthy human individuals. V lost 2 bases and J lost 5, with 10 bases in between. This CDR3 is built from 13 residues. Germline values: CDR1 LGHNT, CDR2 FRNRAP. CD45RO-negative CD8 cells positively selected for CCR7 made up the naive population, which excluded terminally differentiated effector memory CD45RA+ cells. Here immunoSEQ multiplex PCR was the method, and the copy in TCRdb shows in-frame clones only, minus some. The sample yields hundreds of thousands of clones, about 96% seen once. Input material: naive CD8+ T cells sorted from blood. V usage is TRBV12-5 and J usage is TRBJ2-7; D may correspond to TRBD1 or TRBD2 (5 bases each). The source is a woman in her twenties or thirties in good health. CDR3: CASGLQGRHEQYF. The CDR3 region has the DNA TGTGCTAGTGGTTTGCAGGGACGGCACGAGCAGTACTTC.